This section outlines one TCR beta chain sequence together with its context. As yet, its antigen is unknown. The entry originates in a study of tumor-infiltrating lymphocytes in localized non-small cell lung cancer. Study results and caveats: Tumors had more T cell infiltration than uninvolved lung, per TCRbeta sequencing and CD3 counts. Tumor T-cell fraction from TCR sequencing was not associated with recurrence-free survival (p = 0.61).

Trimming took 0 bases from V and 4 from J, leaving 13 bases between them. Germline V lookup: CDR1 SGHAT, CDR2 FQNNGV. The CDR3 consists of 15 residues. Sequenced by immunoSEQ multiplex PCR; TCRdb stores in-frame clones only, minus some. Of about 14,000 clones listed, about 70% are singletons. The chain carries TRBV11-2 and TRBJ2-7; D call uncertain. The source of this sequence is a human donor with non-small cell lung cancer. Sequencing was done on a sample of lung tumor tissue. The CDR3 sequence is CASSLERRSVYEQYF. The DNA of the CDR3 is TGTGCCAGCAGCTTAGAACGTAGGTCCGTTTACGAGCAGTACTTC.